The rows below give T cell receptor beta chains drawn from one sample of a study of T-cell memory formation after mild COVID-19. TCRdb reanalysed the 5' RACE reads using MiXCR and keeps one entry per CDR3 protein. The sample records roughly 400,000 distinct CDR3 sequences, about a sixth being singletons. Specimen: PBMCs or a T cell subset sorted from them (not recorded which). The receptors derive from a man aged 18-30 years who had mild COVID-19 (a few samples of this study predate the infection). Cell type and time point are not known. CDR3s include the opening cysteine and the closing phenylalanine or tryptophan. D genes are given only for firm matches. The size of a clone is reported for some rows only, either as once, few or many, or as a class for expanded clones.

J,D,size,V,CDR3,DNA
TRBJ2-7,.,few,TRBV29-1,CSVEIGQTSSYEQYF,TGCAGCGTTGAAATTGGCCAGACTAGCTCCTACGAGCAGTACTTC
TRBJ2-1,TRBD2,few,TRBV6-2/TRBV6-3,CASSSRASGGYNEQFF,TGTGCCAGCAGTTCCCGGGCTAGCGGAGGGTACAATGAGCAGTTCTTC
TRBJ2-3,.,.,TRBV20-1,CSARDSIRVGDTQYF,TGCAGTGCTAGAGATTCCATTCGGGTTGGAGATACGCAGTATTTT
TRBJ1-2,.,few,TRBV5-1,CASSPGRAGRSQYGYTF,TGCGCCAGCAGCCCCGGGCGGGCAGGGAGGAGTCAATATGGCTACACCTTC
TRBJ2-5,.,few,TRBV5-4,CASAPGQGGVQETQYF,TGTGCCAGCGCCCCGGGCCAGGGAGGAGTCCAAGAGACCCAGTACTTC
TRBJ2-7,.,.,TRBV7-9,CASSLSGHLGEQYF,TGTGCCAGCAGCTTATCAGGACACCTGGGAGAGCAGTACTTC
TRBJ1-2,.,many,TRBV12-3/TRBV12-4,CASSLNNYGYTF,TGTGCCAGCAGTTTAAACAACTATGGCTACACCTTC
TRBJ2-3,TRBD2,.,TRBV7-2,CASSLRGGVRTDTQYF,TGTGCCAGCAGCTTACGCGGGGGGGTACGCACAGATACGCAGTATTTT
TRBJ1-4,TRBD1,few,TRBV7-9,CASSAIQGANEKLFF,TGTGCCAGCAGCGCCATCCAGGGGGCGAATGAAAAACTGTTTTTT
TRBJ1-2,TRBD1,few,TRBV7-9,CASPGPGQQTDYGYTF,TGTGCCAGCCCGGGTCCGGGACAGCAAACAGACTATGGCTACACCTTC
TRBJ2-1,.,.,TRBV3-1,CASSQDLASPGHQFF,TGTGCCAGCAGCCAAGATCTAGCATCCCCGGGACACCAGTTCTTC
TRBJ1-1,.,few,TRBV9,CASSVDFRGTTFF,TGTGCCAGCAGCGTAGACTTCAGGGGTACGACTTTCTTT
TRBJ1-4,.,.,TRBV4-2,CASSHARASGEKLFF,TGTGCCAGCAGCCACGCCCGGGCCTCGGGAGAAAAACTGTTTTTT
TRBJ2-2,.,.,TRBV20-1,CSAGRPPGELFF,TGCAGTGCTGGCAGGCCCCCCGGGGAGCTGTTTTTT
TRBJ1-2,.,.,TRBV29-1,CSVGGLTDFYGYTF,TGCAGCGTTGGAGGACTCACAGACTTCTATGGCTACACCTTC
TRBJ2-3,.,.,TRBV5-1,CASSFGQHTDTQYF,TGCGCCAGCAGCTTCGGGCAACACACAGATACGCAGTATTTT
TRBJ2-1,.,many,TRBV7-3,CASSLMGAATASGNEQFF,TGTGCCAGCAGCTTAATGGGGGCTGCGACAGCTAGTGGGAATGAGCAGTTCTTC
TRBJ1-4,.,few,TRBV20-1,CSARDLVYNEKLFF,TGCAGTGCTAGAGATCTCGTCTACAATGAAAAACTGTTTTTT
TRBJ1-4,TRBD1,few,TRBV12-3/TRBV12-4,CASSVGQGARDEKLFF,TGTGCCAGCAGTGTGGGACAGGGGGCGAGGGATGAAAAACTGTTTTTT
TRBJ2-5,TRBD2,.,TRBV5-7,CASSLRGGNQETQYF,TGTGCCAGCAGCTTGCGGGGGGGAAACCAAGAGACCCAGTACTTC
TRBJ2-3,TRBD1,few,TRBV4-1,CASSQDQTGASTDTQYF,TGCGCCAGCAGCCAAGATCAAACAGGGGCCAGCACAGATACGCAGTATTTT
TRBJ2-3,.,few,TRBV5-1,CASSLELGGDTQYF,TGCGCCAGCAGCTTGGAATTAGGGGGAGATACGCAGTATTTT
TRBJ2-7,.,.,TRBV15,CATSRDHTREQYF,TGTGCCACCAGCAGAGATCACACGAGGGAGCAGTACTTC
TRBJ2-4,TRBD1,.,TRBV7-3,CASSLTGTGTNIQYF,TGTGCCAGCAGCTTAACTGGGACAGGGACGAACATTCAGTACTTC
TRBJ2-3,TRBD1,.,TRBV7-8,CASSEPGQNTDTQYF,TGTGCCAGCAGCGAGCCGGGACAGAACACAGATACGCAGTATTTT
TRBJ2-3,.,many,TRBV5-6,CASTLSGVSDTQYF,TGTGCCAGCACCCTCTCAGGGGTGTCTGATACGCAGTATTTT
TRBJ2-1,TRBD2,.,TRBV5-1,CASSGPGLGYNEQFF,TGCGCCAGCAGCGGCCCGGGACTAGGCTACAATGAGCAGTTCTTC
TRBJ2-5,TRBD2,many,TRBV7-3,CASSLTGGSSRETQYF,TGTGCCAGCAGCTTAACCGGGGGGAGTTCTCGGGAGACCCAGTACTTC
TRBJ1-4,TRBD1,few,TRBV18,CASSPGYRGDEKLFF,TGTGCCAGCTCACCCGGATACAGGGGAGATGAAAAACTGTTTTTT
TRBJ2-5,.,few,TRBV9,CASSIRDKGPPYF,TGTGCCAGCTCCATCCGGGACAAGGGACCGCCGTACTTC
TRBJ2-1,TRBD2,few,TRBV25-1,CASCASGGSYNEQFF,TGTGCCAGCTGCGCTAGCGGGGGCTCCTACAATGAGCAGTTCTTC
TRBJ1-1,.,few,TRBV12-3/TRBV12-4,CASSKSGTENTEAFF,TGTGCCAGCAGCAAATCGGGGACGGAGAACACTGAAGCTTTCTTT
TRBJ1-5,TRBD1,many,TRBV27,CASSLDRGNQPQHF,TGTGCCAGCAGCCTCGACAGGGGCAATCAGCCCCAGCATTTT
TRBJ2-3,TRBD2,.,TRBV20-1,CSARGGSGGRGTQYF,TGCAGTGCTAGGGGAGGAAGCGGGGGTAGAGGTACGCAGTATTTT
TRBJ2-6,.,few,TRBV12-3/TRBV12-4,CASSHTGANVLTF,TGTGCCAGCAGCCACACTGGGGCCAACGTCCTGACTTTC
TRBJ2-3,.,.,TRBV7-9,CASSLSARDTQYF,TGTGCCAGCAGCTTAAGCGCGAGAGATACGCAGTATTTT
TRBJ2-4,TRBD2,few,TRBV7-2,CASSLGFSGGADIQYF,TGTGCCAGCAGCTTAGGATTTAGCGGGGGGGCCGACATTCAGTACTTC
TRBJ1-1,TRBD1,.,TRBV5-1,CASSRLDRAMGNTEAFF,TGCGCCAGCAGCCGTTTAGACAGGGCGATGGGGAACACTGAAGCTTTCTTT
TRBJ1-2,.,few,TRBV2,CASSERGAGYTF,TGTGCCAGCAGTGAACGGGGGGCTGGCTACACCTTC
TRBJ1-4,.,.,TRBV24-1,CATSESDSEKLFF,TGTGCCACCAGTGAAAGTGATTCTGAAAAACTGTTTTTT